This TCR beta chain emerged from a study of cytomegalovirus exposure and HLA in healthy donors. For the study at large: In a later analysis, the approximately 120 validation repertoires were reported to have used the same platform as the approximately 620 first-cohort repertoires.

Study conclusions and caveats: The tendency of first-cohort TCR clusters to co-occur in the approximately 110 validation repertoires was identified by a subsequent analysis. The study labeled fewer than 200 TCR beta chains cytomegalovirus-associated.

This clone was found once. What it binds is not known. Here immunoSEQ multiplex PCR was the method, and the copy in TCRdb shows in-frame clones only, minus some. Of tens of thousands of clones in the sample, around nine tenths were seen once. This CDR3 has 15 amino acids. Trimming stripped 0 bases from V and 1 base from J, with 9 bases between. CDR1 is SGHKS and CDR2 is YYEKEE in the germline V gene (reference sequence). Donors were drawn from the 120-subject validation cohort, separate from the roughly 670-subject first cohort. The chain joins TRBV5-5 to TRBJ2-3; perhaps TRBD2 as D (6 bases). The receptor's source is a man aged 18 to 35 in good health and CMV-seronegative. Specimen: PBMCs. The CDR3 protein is CASSLGASGTDTQYF. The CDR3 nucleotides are TGTGCCAGCAGCTTGGGGGCTAGCGGCACAGATACGCAGTATTTT.